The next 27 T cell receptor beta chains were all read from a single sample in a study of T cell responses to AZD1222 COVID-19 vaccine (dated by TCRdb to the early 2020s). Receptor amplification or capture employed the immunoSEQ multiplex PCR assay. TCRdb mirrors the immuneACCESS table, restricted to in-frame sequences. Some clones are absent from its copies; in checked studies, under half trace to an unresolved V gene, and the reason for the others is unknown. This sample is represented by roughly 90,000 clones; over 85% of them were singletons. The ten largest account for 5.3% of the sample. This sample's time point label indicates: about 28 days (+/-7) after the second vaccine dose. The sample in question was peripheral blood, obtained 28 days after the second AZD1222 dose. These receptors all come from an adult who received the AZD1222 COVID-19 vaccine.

The CDR3 sequence: CASSLQGTHYNEQFF. For the CDR3, the DNA is TGTGCCAGCAGCTTACAGGGGACTCATTACAATGAGCAGTTCTTC. The chain carries TRBV13 and TRBJ2-1; tentatively, D is TRBD1 or TRBD2 (6 bases each). This CDR3 spans 15 amino acids. Germline CDR1 is PRHDT and CDR2 is FYEKMQ (reference sequence). Between the trimmed V and J ends, which lost 2 bases and 4 bases, there was a span of 12 bases.

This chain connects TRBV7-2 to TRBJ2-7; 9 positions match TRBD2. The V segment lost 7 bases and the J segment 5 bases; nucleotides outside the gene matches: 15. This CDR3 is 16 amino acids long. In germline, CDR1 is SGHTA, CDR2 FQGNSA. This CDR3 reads CASTLGGTSSFDEQYF. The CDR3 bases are TGTGCCAGCACCCTAGGCGGGACTAGCTCTTTCGACGAGCAGTACTTC.

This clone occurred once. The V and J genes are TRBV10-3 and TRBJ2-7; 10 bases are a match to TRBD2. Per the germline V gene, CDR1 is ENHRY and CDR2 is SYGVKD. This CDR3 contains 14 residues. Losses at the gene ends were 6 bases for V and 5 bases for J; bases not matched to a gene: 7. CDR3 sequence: CAIRDVGTSDEQYV. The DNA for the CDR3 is TGTGCCATCAGGGATGTGGGGACTAGCGACGAGCAGTACGTC.

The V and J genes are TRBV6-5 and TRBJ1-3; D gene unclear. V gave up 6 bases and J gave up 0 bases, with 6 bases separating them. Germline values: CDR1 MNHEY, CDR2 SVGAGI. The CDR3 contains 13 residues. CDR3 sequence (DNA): TGTGCCAGCAGCGCTAGCTCTGGAAACACCATATATTTT. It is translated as CASSASSGNTIYF.

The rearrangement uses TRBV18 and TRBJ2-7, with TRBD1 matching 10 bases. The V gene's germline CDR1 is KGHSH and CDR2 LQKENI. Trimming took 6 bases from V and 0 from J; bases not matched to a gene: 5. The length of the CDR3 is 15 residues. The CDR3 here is CASSPRQGASYEQYF. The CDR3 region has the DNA TGTGCCAGCTCTCCTCGACAGGGGGCCTCCTACGAGCAGTACTTC. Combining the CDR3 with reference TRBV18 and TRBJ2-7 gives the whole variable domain NAGVMQNPRHLVRRRGQEARLRCSPMKGHSHVYWYRQLPEEGLKFMVYLQKENIIDESGMPKERFSAEFPKEGPSILRIQQVVRGDSAAYFCASSPRQGASYEQYFGPGTRLTVT.

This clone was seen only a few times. The CDR3 DNA is TGTGCCAGCAGCCCCCTTTTATTGGAGGCCAGGATGAACACTGAAGCTTTCTTT. It translates to CASSPLLLEARMNTEAFF. This chain joins TRBV3-1 (or the pseudogene TRBV3-2) and TRBJ1-1, with unresolved D. V dropped 4 bases and J dropped 0 bases, with 21 bases sitting between them. In germline, CDR1 is LGHDT, CDR2 YNNKEL (reference sequence). The CDR3 length is 18 residues.

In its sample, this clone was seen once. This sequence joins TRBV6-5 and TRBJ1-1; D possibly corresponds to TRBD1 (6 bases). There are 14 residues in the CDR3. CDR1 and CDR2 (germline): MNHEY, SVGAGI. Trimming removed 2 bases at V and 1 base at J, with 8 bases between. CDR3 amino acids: CASSYATGNTEAFF. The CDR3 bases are TGTGCCAGCAGTTACGCGACAGGGAACACTGAAGCTTTCTTT.

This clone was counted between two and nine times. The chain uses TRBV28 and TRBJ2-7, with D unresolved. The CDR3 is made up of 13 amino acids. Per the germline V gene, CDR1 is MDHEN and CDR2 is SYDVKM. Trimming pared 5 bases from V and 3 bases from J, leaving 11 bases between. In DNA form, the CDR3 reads TGTGCCAGCAGTCCATCCGACAACTACGAGCAGTACTTC. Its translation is CASSPSDNYEQYF.

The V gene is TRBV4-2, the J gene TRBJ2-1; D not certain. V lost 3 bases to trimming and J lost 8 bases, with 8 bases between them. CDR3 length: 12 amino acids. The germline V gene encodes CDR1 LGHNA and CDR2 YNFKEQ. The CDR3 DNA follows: TGTGCCAGCAGCCACGACTTATATGAGCAGTTCTTC. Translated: CASSHDLYEQFF.

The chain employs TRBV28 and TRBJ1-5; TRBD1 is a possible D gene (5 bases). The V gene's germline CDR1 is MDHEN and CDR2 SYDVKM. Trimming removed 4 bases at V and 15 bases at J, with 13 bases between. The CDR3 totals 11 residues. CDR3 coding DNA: TGTGCCAGCAGTTCCCAGACAGCCCCGCATTTT. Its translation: CASSSQTAPHF.

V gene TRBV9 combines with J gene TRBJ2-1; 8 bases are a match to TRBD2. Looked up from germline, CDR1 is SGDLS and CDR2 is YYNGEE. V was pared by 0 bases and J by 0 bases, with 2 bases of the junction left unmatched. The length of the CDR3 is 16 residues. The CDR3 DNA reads TGTGCCAGCAGCGTAGCGGGGGGGAGCTCCTACAATGAGCAGTTCTTC. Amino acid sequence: CASSVAGGSSYNEQFF. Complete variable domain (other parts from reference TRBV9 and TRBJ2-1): DSGVTQTPKHLITATGQRVTLRCSPRSGDLSVYWYQQSLDQGLQFLIQYYNGEERAKGNILERFSAQQFPDLHSELNLSSLELGDSALYFCASSVAGGSSYNEQFFGPGTRLTVL.

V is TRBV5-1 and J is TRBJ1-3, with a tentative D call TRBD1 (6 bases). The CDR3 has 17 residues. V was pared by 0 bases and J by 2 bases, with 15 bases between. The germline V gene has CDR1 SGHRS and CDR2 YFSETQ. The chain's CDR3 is CASSLAVGRGPGNTIYF. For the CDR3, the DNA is TGCGCCAGCAGCTTGGCCGTCGGCAGGGGCCCTGGAAACACCATATATTTT.

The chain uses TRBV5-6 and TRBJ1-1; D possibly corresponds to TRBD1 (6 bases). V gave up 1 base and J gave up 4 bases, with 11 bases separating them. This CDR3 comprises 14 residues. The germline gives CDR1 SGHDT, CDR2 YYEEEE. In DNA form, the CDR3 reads TGTGCCAGCAGCTTGATAGGGGGAGGCACTGAAGCTTTCTTT. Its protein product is CASSLIGGGTEAFF.

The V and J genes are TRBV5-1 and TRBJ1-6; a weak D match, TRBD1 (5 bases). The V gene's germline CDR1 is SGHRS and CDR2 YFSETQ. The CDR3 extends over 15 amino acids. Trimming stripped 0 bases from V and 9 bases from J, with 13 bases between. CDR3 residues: CASSLAGGERSPLHF. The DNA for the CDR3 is TGCGCCAGCAGCTTGGCCGGGGGGGAACGTTCACCCCTCCACTTT.

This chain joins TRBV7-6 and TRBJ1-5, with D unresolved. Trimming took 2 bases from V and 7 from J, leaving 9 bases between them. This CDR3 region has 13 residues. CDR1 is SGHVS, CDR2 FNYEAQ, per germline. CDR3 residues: CASSLTLDQPQHF. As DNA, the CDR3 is TGTGCCAGCAGCTTAACCCTTGACCAGCCCCAGCATTTT.

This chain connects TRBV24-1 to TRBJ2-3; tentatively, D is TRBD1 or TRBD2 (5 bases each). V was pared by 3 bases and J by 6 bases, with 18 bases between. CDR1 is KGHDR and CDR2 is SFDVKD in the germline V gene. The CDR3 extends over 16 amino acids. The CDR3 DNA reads TGTGCCACCAGTGATCCGGCTGGGACCTCACCGGATACGCAGTATTTT. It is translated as CATSDPAGTSPDTQYF.

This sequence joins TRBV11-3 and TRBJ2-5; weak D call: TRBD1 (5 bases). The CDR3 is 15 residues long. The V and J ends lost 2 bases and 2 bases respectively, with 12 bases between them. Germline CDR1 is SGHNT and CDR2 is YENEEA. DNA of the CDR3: TGTGCCAGCAGCTTACGTCAGGCAGGGCAAGAGACCCAGTACTTC. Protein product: CASSLRQAGQETQYF.

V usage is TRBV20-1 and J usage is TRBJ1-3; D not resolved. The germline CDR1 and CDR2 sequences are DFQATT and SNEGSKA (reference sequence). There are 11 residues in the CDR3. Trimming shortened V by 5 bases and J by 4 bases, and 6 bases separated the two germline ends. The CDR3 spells CSAPQGNTIYF. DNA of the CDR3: TGCAGTGCTCCTCAGGGAAACACCATATATTTT.

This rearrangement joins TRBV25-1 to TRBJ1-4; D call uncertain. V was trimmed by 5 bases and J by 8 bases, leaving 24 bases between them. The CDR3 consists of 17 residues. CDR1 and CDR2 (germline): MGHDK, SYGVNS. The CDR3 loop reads CASSSSRHGWEKEKLFF. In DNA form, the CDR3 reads TGTGCCAGCAGTAGTTCGAGACATGGATGGGAAAAGGAAAAACTGTTTTTT.

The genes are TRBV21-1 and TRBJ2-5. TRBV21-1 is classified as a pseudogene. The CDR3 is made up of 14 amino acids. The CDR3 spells CASSKEGSEETQYF. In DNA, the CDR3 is TGTGCCAGCAGCAAAGAAGGGTCTGAGGAGACCCAGTACTTC.

CDR3 sequence (DNA): TGTGCCAGCAGTGACGGGCCATCCACCGGGGAGCTGTTTTTT. It yields the protein CASSDGPSTGELFF. The J gene is TRBJ2-2, the V gene TRBV6-1; D gene uncertain. CDR3 length: 14 amino acids. Germline V gene data show CDR1 as MNHNS and CDR2 as SASEGT. V shed 3 bases and J shed 4 bases, with 9 bases lying between them.

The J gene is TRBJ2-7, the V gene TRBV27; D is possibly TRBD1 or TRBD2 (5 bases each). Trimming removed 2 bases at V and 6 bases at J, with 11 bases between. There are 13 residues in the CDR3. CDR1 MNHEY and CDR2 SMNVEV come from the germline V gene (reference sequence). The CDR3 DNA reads TGTGCCAGCAGTTTAAATGCAGGGACCGAGCAGTACGTC. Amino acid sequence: CASSLNAGTEQYV.

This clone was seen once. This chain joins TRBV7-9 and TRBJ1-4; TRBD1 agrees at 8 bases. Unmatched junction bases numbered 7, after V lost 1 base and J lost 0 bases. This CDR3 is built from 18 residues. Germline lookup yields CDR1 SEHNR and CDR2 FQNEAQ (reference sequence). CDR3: CASSLDRDRKPTNEKLFF. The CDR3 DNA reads TGTGCCAGCAGCTTAGACCGGGACAGGAAACCAACTAATGAAAAACTGTTTTTT.

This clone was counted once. The CDR3 protein is CASRTPGGGDGYTF. The CDR3, as DNA: TGTGCCAGCAGGACCCCCGGGGGTGGTGATGGCTACACCTTC. The chain employs TRBV6-5 and TRBJ1-2, with a possible D match to TRBD1 (5 bases). The V end was cut by 6 bases, the J end by 6 bases, with 17 bases between. Looked up from germline, CDR1 is MNHEY and CDR2 is SVGAGI. The length of the CDR3 is 14 residues.

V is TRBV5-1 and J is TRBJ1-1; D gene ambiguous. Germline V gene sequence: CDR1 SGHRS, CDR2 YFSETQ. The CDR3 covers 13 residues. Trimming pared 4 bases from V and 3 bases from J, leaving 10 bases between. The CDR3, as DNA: TGCGCCAGCAGCCCGTACCGAGACACTGAAGCTTTCTTT. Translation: CASSPYRDTEAFF.

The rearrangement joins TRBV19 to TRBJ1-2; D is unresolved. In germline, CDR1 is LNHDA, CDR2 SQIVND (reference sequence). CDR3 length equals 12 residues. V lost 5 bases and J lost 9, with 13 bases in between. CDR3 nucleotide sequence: TGTGCCAGTAGTGGCTCGGTGATGAGCTACACCTTC. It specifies CASSGSVMSYTF.

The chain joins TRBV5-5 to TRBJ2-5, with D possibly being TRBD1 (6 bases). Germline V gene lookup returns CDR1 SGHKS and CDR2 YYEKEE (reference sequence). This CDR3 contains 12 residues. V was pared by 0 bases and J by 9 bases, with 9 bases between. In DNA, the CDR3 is TGTGCCAGCAGCTTGGGGGACACGGCCCAGTACTTC. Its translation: CASSLGDTAQYF.